The 26 T cell receptor beta chains below all came from one sample that was sequenced in a study of OX40 agonist ivuxolimab in advanced cancers. The method was immunoSEQ multiplex PCR; TCRdb's version includes in-frame clones alone and lacks a portion of them. The sample shows about 91,000 clones, 85% to 90% of them seen only once. The sample consisted of CD4+ or CD8+ T cells sorted from blood, taken in a trial of the OX40 agonist ivuxolimab. The receptors come from an adult with an advanced solid tumor such as melanoma, head and neck, liver or kidney cancer.

Turning to this clone: Its ends do not fully match the called genes, so a read error is possible. This chain uses TRBV7-9 with TRBJ1-4; D uncertain. The CDR3 is made up of 13 amino acids. In germline, CDR1 is SEHNR, CDR2 FQNEAQ (reference sequence). The CDR3 protein is CASSLDGREKLFF. The CDR3 DNA reads TGTGCCAGCAGTTTAGACGGGAGGGAAAAACTGTTTTTT.

The chain is built from TRBV5-4 and TRBJ1-1, with D unresolved. Deletions cut 0 bases from V and 2 bases from J, with 8 bases between. CDR1 and CDR2 from the germline V gene are SGHNT and YYREEE (reference sequence). This CDR3 spans 14 amino acids. CDR3 sequence (DNA): TGTGCCAGCAGCTTGGACTTGAGCAACACTGAAGCTTTCTTT. Amino acid sequence: CASSLDLSNTEAFF.

This clone was seen only once. The V and J genes are TRBV2 and TRBJ2-4, with no clear D. V was clipped by 1 base and J by 9 bases, with 4 bases between them. CDR3 size: 11 residues. Germline values: CDR1 SNHLY, CDR2 FYNNEI. The CDR3 coding sequence is TGTGCCAGCAGTGAAGAAGGCATTCAGTACTTC. It encodes CASSEEGIQYF.

This clone was seen a single time. V and J are TRBV4-1 and TRBJ1-2; 9 bases align to TRBD1. The CDR3 runs 15 residues. Trimming at V came to 4 bases and at J to 6 bases, leaving 9 bases not matched to a gene. Germline-derived CDR1 and CDR2 are MGHRA and YSYEKL. The CDR3 loop reads CASSRQDRGLNGYTF. The CDR3 nucleotides read TGCGCCAGCAGCCGCCAGGACAGGGGTTTGAATGGCTACACCTTC.

CDR3 coding DNA: TGTGCCAGTAAGTGGGAGGACTATGGCTACACCTTC. It specifies CASKWEDYGYTF. V and J are TRBV19 and TRBJ1-2; D not resolved. V was pared by 7 bases and J by 3 bases, with 9 bases between. Germline V gene sequence: CDR1 LNHDA, CDR2 SQIVND (reference sequence). The CDR3 totals 12 residues.

This chain uses TRBV29-1 with TRBJ2-1, with a tentative D call TRBD2 (6 bases). V was cut by 6 bases and J by 4 bases, with 19 bases left in between. CDR3 length: 15 amino acids. Germline V gene lookup returns CDR1 SQVTM and CDR2 ANQGSEA. CDR3: CSVVPATGDYNEQFF. The CDR3 bases are TGCAGCGTCGTACCCGCGACGGGAGATTACAATGAGCAGTTCTTC.

V gene TRBV15 combines with J gene TRBJ1-4, with unresolved D. CDR1 LNHNV and CDR2 YYDKDF come from the germline V gene (reference sequence). This CDR3 is built from 13 residues. V was shortened by 5 bases and J by 5 bases, with 9 bases between the two germline ends. The CDR3 region has the DNA TGTGCCACCAGCCGGACGGGGAATGAAAAACTGTTTTTT. This gives the protein CATSRTGNEKLFF.

The gene calls are TRBV6-5 and TRBJ1-1; D gene uncertain. CDR1 and CDR2 (germline): MNHEY, SVGAGI. The V end was cut by 7 bases, the J end by 0 bases, with 6 bases between. The CDR3 is 12 amino acids. The CDR3 coding sequence is TGTGCCAGCAAGGCCTTGAACACTGAAGCTTTCTTT. Protein: CASKALNTEAFF.

The chain employs TRBV25-1 and TRBJ2-5, with a tentative D call TRBD2 (5 bases). The CDR3 runs 12 residues. Trimming pared 6 bases from V and 0 bases from J, leaving 5 bases between. CDR1 is MGHDK, CDR2 SYGVNS, per germline. The CDR3 region is CASRRDQETQYF. In nucleotides, the CDR3 is TGTGCCAGCAGGAGGGACCAAGAGACCCAGTACTTC.

This clone was counted a single time. This chain uses TRBV18 with TRBJ2-7; TRBD1 is a possible D gene (6 bases). The CDR3 is 15 residues long. Germline V gene lookup returns CDR1 KGHSH and CDR2 LQKENI. The germline V and J ends were trimmed by 3 bases and 5 bases, with 17 bases remaining between them. This CDR3 is CASSPPSAQGNEQYF. The CDR3 DNA is TGTGCCAGCTCACCTCCGAGCGCCCAGGGGAACGAGCAGTACTTC.

This clone has just a few counts. This sequence joins TRBV5-1 and TRBJ1-3; D gene ambiguous. The ends were cut back, 1 base at V and 3 bases at J, with 8 bases in the middle. CDR1 and CDR2 from the germline V gene are SGHRS and YFSETQ. The CDR3 is made up of 14 amino acids. CDR3 loop: CASSLSPDGNTIYF. The CDR3 DNA sequence: TGCGCCAGCAGCTTGTCCCCGGATGGAAACACCATATATTTT.

The chain has TRBV5-1 and TRBJ1-1; D is unresolved. Trimming took 4 bases from V and 1 from J, leaving 11 bases between them. Germline V CDR1 and CDR2: SGHRS, YFSETQ. This CDR3 is 14 amino acids long. CDR3: CASSIYGPNTEAFF. The CDR3 coding sequence is TGCGCCAGCAGCATTTACGGGCCGAACACTGAAGCTTTCTTT. The full variable domain, in which reference TRBV5-1 and TRBJ1-1 provide the parts outside the CDR3, is KAGVTQTPRYLIKTRGQQVTLSCSPISGHRSVSWYQQTPGQGLQFLFEYFSETQRNKGNFPGRFSGRQFSNSRSEMNVSTLELGDSALYLCASSIYGPNTEAFFGQGTRLTVV.

The chain has TRBV7-8 and TRBJ2-7, with 7 nucleotides matching TRBD1. CDR1 SGHVS and CDR2 FQNEAQ come from the germline V gene. V lost 1 base to trimming and J lost 4 bases; unmatched junction nucleotides: 4. The CDR3 totals 14 residues. The CDR3 here is CASSLVTGEYEQYF. The CDR3 bases are TGTGCCAGCAGCTTAGTTACAGGGGAGTACGAGCAGTACTTC.

The chain combines TRBV30 with TRBJ1-6; D possibly corresponds to TRBD1 (6 bases). The CDR3 contains 14 residues. Looked up from germline, CDR1 is GTSNPN and CDR2 is SVGIG (reference sequence). The ends were cut back, 2 bases at V and 10 bases at J, with 15 bases in the middle. The CDR3 DNA reads as TGTGCCTGGAGTAGGGGGACTGGCGGCTCACCCCTCCACTTT. Its translation: CAWSRGTGGSPLHF.

The chain is built from TRBV5-1 and TRBJ1-6; D possibly corresponds to TRBD1 (5 bases). In germline, CDR1 is SGHRS, CDR2 YFSETQ. Deletions cut 0 bases from V and 5 bases from J, with 6 bases between. This CDR3 is built from 14 residues. Here the CDR3 DNA reads TGCGCCAGCAGCTTGGGACAGCATAATTCACCCCTCCACTTT. It is translated as CASSLGQHNSPLHF.

In this sample, this clone turned up once. The rearrangement links TRBV29-1 to TRBJ2-2; D possibly corresponds to TRBD1 (6 bases). The CDR3 has 15 residues. V was clipped by 4 bases and J by 0 bases, with 12 bases between them. The germline V gene encodes CDR1 SQVTM and CDR2 ANQGSEA. The CDR3 here is CSVVGGASNTGELFF. The CDR3 DNA follows: TGCAGCGTTGTTGGGGGCGCATCGAACACCGGGGAGCTGTTTTTT.

The CDR3 DNA follows: TGTGCCAGCAGCTTGTTAGGGGGCTCCTACAATGAGCAGTTCTTC. It translates to CASSLLGGSYNEQFF. The V call is TRBV5-5, the J call TRBJ2-1; D is possibly TRBD1 (6 bases). V was shortened by 1 base and J by 0 bases, with 8 bases between the two germline ends. The CDR3 totals 15 residues. Germline-derived CDR1 and CDR2 are SGHKS and YYEKEE (reference sequence).

Worth noting for this clone: An end of the junction differs from the germline gene, which may be a read error. V is TRBV5-8 and J is TRBJ2-7; 10 bases agree with TRBD2. CDR3 length equals 13 residues. The V gene's germline CDR1 is SGHTS and CDR2 YDEGEE. The CDR3 protein is CASSLQLLAGARF. The CDR3, as DNA: TGTGCCAGCAGCTTACAGTTGCTAGCGGGAGCTAGGTTC.

CDR3: CASSRQGWANVLTF. The CDR3, as DNA: TGTGCCAGCAGTAGACAGGGCTGGGCCAACGTCCTGACTTTC. The V gene is TRBV6-5, the J gene TRBJ2-6; TRBD1 matches at 7 bases. The junction had 3 bases not matched to a gene; V was cut back by 5 bases and J by 5 bases. The CDR3 has 14 amino acids. The germline V gene has CDR1 MNHEY and CDR2 SVGAGI.

This clone was counted only a few times. V and J are TRBV27 and TRBJ1-2; the D gene is possibly TRBD1 (5 bases). The germline V and J ends were trimmed by 8 bases and 8 bases, with 21 bases remaining between them. The CDR3 has 14 residues. Germline V CDR1 and CDR2: MNHEY, SMNVEV (reference sequence). CDR3: CASGMLGSKGGYTF. DNA of the CDR3: TGTGCCAGCGGAATGCTGGGGTCCAAGGGGGGCTACACCTTC.

This chain links TRBV2 with TRBJ1-2; D may be TRBD1 (5 bases). The germline CDR1 and CDR2 sequences are SNHLY and FYNNEI. The CDR3 sequence is 12 residues long. Trimming shortened V by 8 bases and J by 5 bases, and 12 bases separated the two germline ends. In nucleotides, the CDR3 is TGTGCCAGCGGATGGGACGGATATGGCTACACCTTC. Translating it yields CASGWDGYGYTF.

V usage is TRBV7-2 and J usage is TRBJ2-7; weak D call: TRBD1 (5 bases). Germline CDR1 is SGHTA and CDR2 is FQGNSA. The CDR3 runs 13 residues. The V and J ends lost 4 bases and 6 bases respectively, with 13 bases between them. The CDR3 DNA reads TGTGCCAGCAGCTATCCAGACAGTTTCGAGCAGTACTTC. It specifies CASSYPDSFEQYF.

The chain couples TRBV28 to TRBJ2-7, with D unclear. V lost 3 bases, J lost 11 bases, and 17 bases lay in between. Germline V gene lookup returns CDR1 MDHEN and CDR2 SYDVKM. The CDR3 covers 13 residues. The DNA for the CDR3 is TGTGCCAGCAGTTTCCCTGACCAAACCCGGGAGTACTTC. Amino acids: CASSFPDQTREYF.

The J gene is TRBJ2-5, the V gene TRBV6-1; D gene ambiguous. The germline gives CDR1 MNHNS, CDR2 SASEGT. CDR3 length: 10 residues. V was pared by 3 bases and J by 5 bases, with 1 base between. CDR3 protein: CASSDETQYF. The DNA of the CDR3 is TGTGCCAGCAGTGATGAGACCCAGTACTTC.

The J gene is TRBJ1-3, the V gene TRBV5-1, with D unclear. V was pared by 1 base and J by 0 bases, with 5 bases between. Germline-derived CDR1 and CDR2 are SGHRS and YFSETQ. The length of the CDR3 is 14 residues. The chain's CDR3 is CASSLSSSGNTIYF. The CDR3 DNA sequence: TGCGCCAGCAGCTTGTCGAGCTCTGGAAACACCATATATTTT.

A note on this clone: Other nucleotide sequences in the sample specify the same CDR3. The chain carries TRBV5-1 and TRBJ1-1, with D uncertain. The germline CDR1 and CDR2 sequences are SGHRS and YFSETQ. This CDR3 has 12 residues. Trimming left V 4 bases short and J 8 bases short, with 12 bases between. The CDR3 protein is CASSLEGSEAFF. The CDR3 nucleotides are TGCGCCAGCAGCCTAGAGGGCTCCGAAGCTTTCTTT.